Here is one T cell receptor (beta chain) with its context. Its recognized antigen is unknown. No base-level quality is on record; no much larger clone is a single base apart. The data were obtained in a study of T-cell reconstitution after alpha-beta-depleted transplantation in children (dated by TCRdb to the mid-2010s). As for the study more broadly: T-cell immune reconstitution after TCRalphabeta/CD19-depleted allogeneic hematopoietic cell transplantation in children was quantitatively tracked in the study by means of TCR repertoire profiling.

Explained via the paper, the treatment or condition label denotes: allogeneic hematopoietic cell transplantation with graft depleted of TCRalphabeta T cells and CD19 B cells. Transplant recipients were children who received TCRalphabeta/CD19-depleted allogeneic hematopoietic cell grafts. The junction shows trimming of 7 bases on V and 2 bases on J, plus 12 bases between the germline ends. Measured from the cysteine to the phenylalanine, the CDR3 is 14 residues long. Kept here is only the CDR3 DNA, which spans 42 bases and is read in frame from base 1. According to the germline V gene, CDR1 reads MNHEY and CDR2 reads SVGEGT. Points the paper makes about the study in general: In some patients, high TCRbeta diversity at day 60 was attributed to recipient T cells and intrathymic progenitors that had survived conditioning. The apparently early recovery of alphabetaT-cell counts about two months after transplant reportedly depended on only several hundred rapidly expanded clones that came from non-depleted graft cells. Over subsequent months, a decline in hyperexpanded clone frequencies was noted, and after one year, T-cell counts and TCRbeta diversity were mostly ascribed to newly produced T cells.

Library construction relied on PCR. Sequencer: Illumina HiSeq 2500. Molecular barcoding was employed in the preparation of TCR libraries, with unique molecular identifiers being used to normalize TCRbeta repertoire quantification. Using fastp at Q25 and MiXCR, TCRdb reprocessed the public reads and kept productive beta chains. Rows with one shared CDR3 protein collapse into an entry with the most common genes and DNA. Recorded for this sample are fewer than 550,000 distinct CDR3 sequences; around 10% of them occurred a single time. In total, the top ten clones hold around 13% of the sample. The chain couples TRBV6-2 or TRBV6-3 to TRBJ2-1; the D gene is perhaps TRBD1 or TRBD2, as each covers 5 bases. This material consisted of PBMCs, mostly from graft donor cells, taken 180 days after TCRalphabeta/CD19-depleted stem cell transplant. The source is a female patient aged 2-15 years who had a stem cell transplant for aplastic anemia, so the T cells may come from the graft donor. The DNA is as follows: TGTGCCAGCACTCTCCAGGGAGCCTACAATGAGCAGTTCTTC. Its protein reads: CASTLQGAYNEQFF.